Below, one T cell receptor beta chain is given with its context. These data originate in a study of control samples from healthy donors and cancer patients. The CDR3 runs to 14 residues. V lost 9 bases, J lost 3 bases, and 11 bases stayed unmatched. Germline V gives CDR1 SGHVS, CDR2 FNYEAQ. The table came from immunoSEQ multiplex PCR; TCRdb's copy has only in-frame clones and leaves some out. This sample has more than 95,000 clones; about 88% occur once, and the top ten carry 1.5% to 2%. This rearrangement joins TRBV7-6 to TRBJ2-7; 7 bases line up with TRBD1. The origin of this receptor is a young man in good health. Sequenced material: blood. CDR3 region: CASSPDRNIYEQYF. In DNA form, the CDR3 reads TGTGCCAGTTCGCCGGACAGGAACATCTACGAGCAGTACTTC.